These T cell receptor beta chains were read from a single sample in a study of blood T cell repertoires in COVID-19. Here immunoSEQ multiplex PCR was the method, and the copy in TCRdb shows in-frame clones only, minus some. The table records roughly 220,000 clones, 80% to 90% of them present only once. Sample: peripheral blood. All receptors come from a man aged 80 or over with acute or convalescent COVID-19. The CDR3 runs from the conserved cysteine through the conserved F or W. D genes are given only for firm matches. Some rows have no size entry. The others give once, few or many, or a class for an expanded clone.

d_call,cdr3_length,v_call,j_call,clone_size,cdr3_aa,cdr3_nt
TRBD1,13,TRBV5-1,TRBJ2-1,-,CASRMTGVYEQFF,TGCGCCAGCAGGATGACAGGGGTGTATGAGCAGTTCTTC
-,14,TRBV28,TRBJ2-1,-,CASLPGGANNEQFF,TGTGCCAGCCTCCCCGGAGGAGCTAACAATGAGCAGTTCTTC
-,16,TRBV5-1,TRBJ1-6,-,CASSEDSSSYNSPLHF,TGCGCCAGCAGCGAGGACAGTAGCTCCTATAATTCACCCCTCCACTTT
TRBD1,14,TRBV25-1,TRBJ1-2,-,CASSEQGARYGYTF,TGTGCCAGCAGCGAACAGGGGGCAAGATATGGCTACACCTTC
-,15,TRBV27,TRBJ2-5,-,CASATSRARGETQYF,TGTGCCAGCGCGACTTCCCGGGCGAGAGGGGAGACCCAGTACTTC
TRBD1,15,TRBV6-5,TRBJ2-2,once,CASSPGTANTGELFF,TGTGCCAGCAGCCCCGGGACAGCGAACACCGGGGAGCTGTTTTTT
-,12,TRBV18,TRBJ1-5,-,CASSPLGGPQHF,TGTGCCAGCTCACCGCTCGGGGGGCCCCAGCATTTT
-,14,TRBV9,TRBJ1-1,-,CASSPRQINTEAFF,TGTGCCAGCAGCCCGAGACAGATAAACACTGAAGCTTTCTTT
-,14,TRBV27,TRBJ1-1,-,CASSLGSMNTEAFF,TGTGCCAGCAGTTTAGGTAGCATGAACACTGAAGCTTTCTTT
TRBD1,16,TRBV27,TRBJ2-2,-,CASRPETGGNTGELFF,TGTGCCAGCAGACCGGAGACAGGGGGAAACACCGGGGAGCTGTTTTTT
-,11,TRBV30,TRBJ1-1,few,CAWSTPEGAFF,TGTGCCTGGAGCACCCCGGAGGGAGCTTTCTTT
-,15,TRBV5-4,TRBJ2-6,-,CASSLKGAGANVLTF,TGTGCCAGCAGCCTAAAAGGGGCTGGGGCCAACGTCCTGACTTTC
-,15,TRBV2,TRBJ1-5,-,CASSYTEVSNQPQHF,TGTGCCAGCAGTTACACGGAGGTGAGCAATCAGCCCCAGCATTTT
TRBD1,17,TRBV9,TRBJ1-2,-,CASSPTGTGIFNYGYTF,TGTGCCAGCAGTCCCACCGGGACAGGGATTTTCAACTATGGCTACACCTTC
TRBD2,13,TRBV18,TRBJ2-7,-,CASSPGLAYEQYF,TGTGCCAGCTCACCGGGACTAGCTTACGAGCAGTACTTC
-,14,TRBV25-1,TRBJ1-3,-,CASREQGSGNTIYF,TGTGCCAGCAGGGAACAGGGTTCTGGAAACACCATATATTTT
-,12,TRBV7-9,TRBJ1-6,-,CASSLSGSPLHF,TGTGCCAGCAGCTTATCCGGTTCACCCCTCCACTTT
TRBD2,24,TRBV10-1,TRBJ2-6,-,CASSVRDVGRSGRAALSGANVLTF,TGCGCCAGCAGTGTTAGGGATGTGGGGAGGAGCGGGAGAGCCGCCCTCTCTGGGGCCAACGTCCTGACTTTC
-,14,TRBV7-9,TRBJ1-2,-,CASSLVANSAGYTF,TGTGCCAGCAGCTTAGTAGCGAATTCGGCGGGCTACACCTTC
-,13,TRBV14,TRBJ2-2,-,CASSQQGTGELFF,TGTGCCAGCAGCCAACAGGGGACCGGGGAGCTGTTTTTT
TRBD1,15,TRBV6-2/TRBV6-3,TRBJ1-1,once,CASSRPGTGYTEAFF,TGTGCCAGCAGTAGACCCGGGACAGGGTACACTGAAGCTTTCTTT
-,12,TRBV18,TRBJ2-5,-,CASSPALETQYF,TGTGCCAGCTCACCGGCTTTGGAGACCCAGTACTTC
TRBD1,14,TRBV5-4,TRBJ1-2,-,CASSSSRTGGGYTF,TGTGCCAGCAGCTCATCCAGGACAGGGGGAGGCTACACCTTC
-,16,TRBV28,TRBJ1-4,-,CASSVGGAAAGEKLFF,TGTGCCAGCAGTGTAGGGGGGGCGGCAGCAGGAGAAAAACTGTTTTTT
TRBD1,15,TRBV18,TRBJ2-1,-,CASSPQGTDYNEQFF,TGTGCCAGCTCACCACAGGGGACAGATTACAATGAGCAGTTCTTC
-,16,TRBV7-2,TRBJ2-1,-,CASSKNIASPYNEQFF,TGTGCCAGCAGCAAAAACATAGCGAGTCCCTACAATGAGCAGTTCTTC
-,17,TRBV19,TRBJ1-2,-,CASSLQGGLSSGYGYTF,TGTGCCAGTAGCCTACAGGGTGGGTTATCATCAGGTTATGGCTACACCTTC
TRBD1,16,TRBV10-3,TRBJ1-6,-,CAISEARQGQGSPLHF,TGTGCCATCAGTGAGGCTAGACAGGGTCAAGGCTCACCCCTCCACTTT
-,12,TRBV19,TRBJ2-5,-,CASSISDETQYF,TGTGCCAGTAGTATATCAGATGAGACCCAGTACTTC
TRBD1,15,TRBV2,TRBJ2-2,few,CASRDHRGNTGELFF,TGTGCCAGCAGGGATCACAGGGGGAACACCGGGGAGCTGTTTTTT
TRBD2,14,TRBV18,TRBJ2-5,-,CASSHASGQETQYF,TGTGCCAGCTCACACGCTAGCGGCCAAGAGACCCAGTACTTC
-,15,TRBV7-2,TRBJ1-2,-,CASSLELRGTYGYTF,TGTGCCAGCAGCTTAGAACTCCGGGGGACCTATGGCTACACCTTC